These T cell receptor beta chains were read from a single sample in a study of OX40 agonist ivuxolimab in advanced cancers. Assay: immunoSEQ multiplex PCR; the TCRdb copy retains only in-frame clones and omits some. The sample consists of approximately 81,000 clones, 85% to 95% of them appearing once. The source was CD4+ or CD8+ T cells sorted from blood, collected in a trial of the OX40 agonist ivuxolimab. The receptors derive from an adult with an advanced solid tumor such as melanoma, head and neck, liver or kidney cancer. The CDR3 runs from the conserved cysteine through the conserved F or W. The D gene is left open where the match is weak. Clone size is given for some rows only: seen once, a few or many times, or a class if the clone is expanded.

V: TRBV5-6
size: NA
D: NA
J: TRBJ1-1
DNA: TGTGCCAGCAGAACACCGCAGGCAGTTGAAGCTTTCTTT
CDR3: CASRTPQAVEAFF

V: TRBV28
size: NA
D: NA
J: TRBJ2-7
DNA: TGTGCCAGCAGTCTGAGGTCCCCTACAGACCGCAACTACGAGCAGTACTTC
CDR3: CASSLRSPTDRNYEQYF

V: TRBV5-6
size: NA
D: NA
J: TRBJ1-6
DNA: TGTGCCAGCAGCCGCTCGGGGGAGCGATCACCCCTCCACTTT
CDR3: CASSRSGERSPLHF

V: TRBV19
size: NA
D: NA
J: TRBJ2-3
DNA: TGTGCCAGTAGTTCCCGGACCCCCCCGGATGGTACGCAGTATTTT
CDR3: CASSSRTPPDGTQYF

V: TRBV28
size: NA
D: TRBD2
J: TRBJ2-4
DNA: TGTGCCAGCAGTTTGCTAGCGGCCCTAGCCAAAAACATTCAGTACTTC
CDR3: CASSLLAALAKNIQYF

V: TRBV27
size: NA
D: NA
J: TRBJ1-5
DNA: TGTGCCAGCAGTTTAGCCCCAGGGATCCAGCCCCAGCATTTT
CDR3: CASSLAPGIQPQHF

V: TRBV9
size: NA
D: NA
J: TRBJ2-7
DNA: TGTGCCAGCAGCGTAGACTGGACAGACCACGAGCAGTACTTC
CDR3: CASSVDWTDHEQYF

V: TRBV6-1
size: NA
D: TRBD2
J: TRBJ2-2
DNA: TGTGCCAGCAGATCCGGGAGGTACGCCGGGGAGCTGTTTTTT
CDR3: CASRSGRYAGELFF

V: TRBV27
size: NA
D: NA
J: TRBJ2-1
DNA: TGTGCCAGCAGTTTTCCAGCCCGGGCGAATGAGCAGTTCTTC
CDR3: CASSFPARANEQFF

V: TRBV6-5
size: NA
D: NA
J: TRBJ2-4
DNA: TGTGCCAGCAGTTACTCGCCTGGGAATGGGGACATTCAGTACTTC
CDR3: CASSYSPGNGDIQYF

V: TRBV6-6
size: NA
D: TRBD1
J: TRBJ1-2
DNA: TGTGCCAGCAGCCATGGGACAGGGATTGGCGATGGCTACACCTTC
CDR3: CASSHGTGIGDGYTF

V: TRBV12-2
size: NA
D: NA
J: TRBJ2-3
DNA: TGTGCAAGTCGCTTCGGGGGTCCAGATACGCAGTATTTT
CDR3: CASRFGGPDTQYF

V: TRBV6-1
size: NA
D: TRBD1
J: TRBJ1-3
DNA: TGTGCCAGCAGTGCTTCCGGGACAGATCTCCGGATTGCTGGAAACACCATATATTTT
CDR3: CASSASGTDLRIAGNTIYF

V: TRBV4-2
size: NA
D: NA
J: TRBJ2-2
DNA: TGTGCCAGCAGCCCGATAGGGGGAGGGGACAACACCGGGGAGCTGTTTTTT
CDR3: CASSPIGGGDNTGELFF

V: TRBV15
size: few
D: TRBD1
J: TRBJ2-7
DNA: TGTGCCACCAGCAGAGGACAGGGGGGACGCGAGCAGTACTTC
CDR3: CATSRGQGGREQYF

V: TRBV6-5
size: NA
D: NA
J: TRBJ2-7
DNA: TGTGCCAGCTCCGATAGCTCCTACGAGCAGTACTTC
CDR3: CASSDSSYEQYF

V: TRBV9
size: NA
D: TRBD2
J: TRBJ2-7
DNA: TGTGCCAGCAGCGTAGAGCTAGCGGCCCCCTACGAGCAGTACTTC
CDR3: CASSVELAAPYEQYF

V: TRBV29-1
size: NA
D: TRBD1
J: TRBJ1-2
DNA: TGCAGCGTCGTTACTCGAAGCAGGGGGATCGACTATGGCTACACCTTC
CDR3: CSVVTRSRGIDYGYTF